The 22 T cell receptor beta chains below were found in one sample sequenced in a study of OX40 agonist ivuxolimab in advanced cancers. To prepare the library, the immunoSEQ multiplex PCR assay was applied. TCRdb took over this immuneACCESS table, retaining in-frame rearrangements with V and J assigned. Such tables are incomplete; in checked studies, under half of the missing clones stem from an unresolved V gene, and the remainder is unexplained. Counted in this sample were roughly 80,000 clones; approximately 85% of them appeared once. The ten largest account for roughly 2.1% of the sample. The sequences come from CD4+ or CD8+ T cells sorted from blood, collected in a trial of the OX40 agonist ivuxolimab. The source of these receptors is an adult with an advanced solid tumor such as melanoma, head and neck, liver or kidney cancer.

On this clone itself: At one boundary the junction diverges from the germline segment, which might be a read error. CDR3 in amino acids: CASRPLSGNRPQHF. The DNA of the CDR3 is TGTGCCAGCAGACCCCTATCCGGGAATCGGCCCCAGCATTTT. The gene calls are TRBV6-5 and TRBJ1-5; no reliable D call. Germline CDR1 MNHEY, CDR2 SVGAGI. The CDR3 runs to 14 residues.

The table lists this clone with a count of one. V gene TRBV19 combines with J gene TRBJ1-1; 9 bases line up with TRBD1. The germline gives CDR1 LNHDA, CDR2 SQIVND (reference sequence). The CDR3 has 15 residues. The V gene end was trimmed by 7 bases and the J gene end by 4 bases; junction bases not matched to a gene: 10. This CDR3 is CASTRTGVGGTEAFF. In nucleotides, the CDR3 is TGTGCCAGTACCCGGACAGGGGTCGGCGGCACTGAAGCTTTCTTT.

V gene TRBV11-2 combines with J gene TRBJ2-2, with D perhaps matching TRBD1 (6 bases). The CDR3 totals 13 residues. The germline V and J ends were trimmed by 5 bases and 7 bases, with 11 bases remaining between them. Germline assignment: CDR1 SGHAT and CDR2 FQNNGV. The CDR3 protein is CASSLRGGGELFF. CDR3 coding DNA: TGTGCCAGCAGCCTCAGGGGCGGCGGGGAGCTGTTTTTT.

This CDR3 is CASKDPGAGGMNEQFF. As DNA, the CDR3 is TGCGCCAGCAAGGACCCGGGGGCAGGGGGTATGAATGAGCAGTTCTTC. This rearrangement joins TRBV5-1 to TRBJ2-1, with D perhaps TRBD1 (7 bases). CDR1 is SGHRS, CDR2 YFSETQ, per germline. This CDR3 is built from 16 residues. The ends were cut back, 6 bases at V and 7 bases at J, with 23 bases in the middle.

CDR3 bases: TGCGCCAGCAGCTTGACCGGGACCCGGCCAGATACGCAGTATTTT. It translates to CASSLTGTRPDTQYF. This sequence joins TRBV5-1 and TRBJ2-3; D may be TRBD1 or TRBD2 (5 bases each). Germline CDR1 SGHRS, CDR2 YFSETQ. The CDR3 extends over 15 amino acids. V lost 1 base to trimming and J lost 4 bases, with 13 bases between them.

This sequence joins TRBV23-1 and TRBJ1-2, with a possible D match to TRBD1 (5 bases). TRBV23-1 belongs to the ORF category, with a function that is uncertain. V was trimmed by 1 base and J by 4 bases, leaving 19 bases between them. This CDR3 has 17 residues. CDR3 in amino acids: CASSQWGSVGSRYGYTF. The CDR3 DNA is TGCGCCAGCAGTCAATGGGGGTCGGTGGGGAGTCGCTATGGCTACACCTTC.

The rearrangement uses TRBV28 and TRBJ1-2; possible D gene TRBD1, 5 bases. The CDR3 loop spans 13 amino acids. Germline CDR1 and CDR2: MDHEN and SYDVKM. Trimming removed 2 bases at V and 4 bases at J, with 8 bases between. The CDR3 DNA reads as TGTGCCAGCAGTTTAGCCAGGGCCTATGGCTACACCTTC. Its translation: CASSLARAYGYTF.

This rearrangement joins TRBV6-5 to TRBJ2-5; maybe TRBD2 (5 bases). The V gene lost 0 bases and the J gene lost 5 bases, with 13 bases spanning the gap. The germline CDR1 and CDR2 sequences are MNHEY and SVGAGI. The CDR3 has 15 amino acids. This CDR3 is CASSYSINWRETQYF. The CDR3, as DNA: TGTGCCAGCAGTTACTCGATTAACTGGAGGGAGACCCAGTACTTC.

This sequence joins TRBV10-1 and TRBJ2-1, with 10 bases aligning to TRBD2. The length of the CDR3 is 19 residues. V lost 0 bases and J lost 4; bases outside the gene matches: 12. Looked up from germline, CDR1 is WNHNN and CDR2 is SYGVQD (reference sequence). CDR3 amino acids: CASSESALAGEVGYNEQFF. CDR3 sequence (DNA): TGCGCCAGCAGTGAGTCGGCGCTAGCGGGAGAGGTAGGGTACAATGAGCAGTTCTTC.

V and J are TRBV19 and TRBJ1-2; D is uncertain. CDR1 and CDR2 (germline): LNHDA, SQIVND (reference sequence). The length of the CDR3 is 13 residues. V was shortened by 3 bases and J by 6 bases, with 11 bases between the two germline ends. The CDR3 loop is CASSIRGVNGYTF. CDR3 sequence (DNA): TGTGCCAGTAGTATTCGGGGAGTCAATGGCTACACCTTC.

In regard to this clone: At the DNA level, this CDR3 is encoded by other sequences in the same sample as well. The CDR3 is CATSRGEVSNQPQHF. CDR3 nucleotides: TGTGCCACCAGCAGAGGTGAGGTAAGCAATCAGCCCCAGCATTTT. The V gene is TRBV15, the J gene TRBJ1-5; no reliable D call. Germline assignment: CDR1 LNHNV and CDR2 YYDKDF (reference sequence). Trimming shortened V by 1 base and J by 1 base, and 8 bases separated the two germline ends. The CDR3 contains 15 residues.

The rearrangement uses TRBV25-1 and TRBJ1-2, with 12 bases matching TRBD1. V lost 1 base and J lost 6; bases outside the gene matches: 9. The CDR3 spans 17 residues. Germline values: CDR1 MGHDK, CDR2 SYGVNS. The CDR3 DNA is TGTGCCAGCAGTGAATTCGGGACAGGGGGCGTTTTCGATGGCTACACCTTC. As protein: CASSEFGTGGVFDGYTF.

The chain uses TRBV6-6 and TRBJ2-5; TRBD1 might be the D (5 bases). The CDR3 has 15 residues. The V and J ends lost 4 bases and 2 bases respectively, with 14 bases between them. Germline CDR1 MNHNY, CDR2 SVGAGI (reference sequence). For the CDR3, the DNA is TGTGCCAGCAGTTTCAACAACCGACAGCAAGAGACCCAGTACTTC. It yields the protein CASSFNNRQQETQYF.

The rearrangement links TRBV10-3 to TRBJ2-7, with TRBD2 matching 7 bases. V lost 6 bases, J lost 6 bases, and 5 bases stayed unmatched. The CDR3 is 12 amino acids. Per the germline V gene, CDR1 is ENHRY and CDR2 is SYGVKD. The CDR3 bases are TGTGCCATCAGCGAGCGGGGCGGCGAGCAGTACTTC. The encoded protein is CAISERGGEQYF.

The rearrangement uses TRBV5-1 and TRBJ2-5, with TRBD1 as a possible D gene (7 bases). The V gene lost 5 bases and the J gene lost 9 bases, with 14 bases spanning the gap. The germline V gene has CDR1 SGHRS and CDR2 YFSETQ. This CDR3 has 12 amino acids. CDR3 sequence (DNA): TGCGCCAGCAGACCTGACAGGGAGGCCCAGTACTTC. It yields the protein CASRPDREAQYF.

This sequence joins TRBV18 and TRBJ1-1, with 7 bases fitting TRBD1. The ends lost 3 bases at V and 0 bases at J; junction bases unmatched: 7. Germline CDR1 KGHSH, CDR2 LQKENI. This CDR3 region has 16 residues. The CDR3 here is CASSPTPGQLNTEAFF. As DNA, the CDR3 is TGTGCCAGCTCACCGACTCCGGGACAGCTGAACACTGAAGCTTTCTTT.

The chain uses TRBV30 and TRBJ1-4, with D unresolved. Germline loops: CDR1 GTSNPN, CDR2 SVGIG (reference sequence). The germline V and J ends were trimmed by 0 bases and 0 bases, with 14 bases remaining between them. This CDR3 region has 17 residues. CDR3 loop: CAWSVFMGSATNEKLFF. The DNA for the CDR3 is TGTGCCTGGAGTGTATTTATGGGGAGTGCAACTAATGAAAAACTGTTTTTT.

The chain joins TRBV19 to TRBJ1-1; D is uncertain. The CDR3 length is 13 residues. Germline assignment: CDR1 LNHDA and CDR2 SQIVND (reference sequence). Trimming removed 4 bases from V and 3 bases from J, with 9 bases in between. The CDR3 loop is CASSNMRDTEAFF. DNA for the CDR3: TGTGCCAGTAGTAACATGAGGGACACTGAAGCTTTCTTT.

CDR3 sequence: CASSLGDILYEQFF. CDR3 sequence (DNA): TGCGCCAGCAGCTTGGGGGACATATTATATGAGCAGTTCTTC. V usage is TRBV5-1 and J usage is TRBJ2-1; a possible D gene is TRBD1 (6 bases). This CDR3 spans 14 amino acids. Trimming shortened V by 0 bases and J by 8 bases, and 12 bases separated the two germline ends. Germline lookup yields CDR1 SGHRS and CDR2 YFSETQ.

This sequence joins TRBV6-1 and TRBJ2-5; tentative D call: TRBD2 (6 bases). Germline V gene data show CDR1 as MNHNS and CDR2 as SASEGT. The V gene lost 3 bases and the J gene lost 1 base, with 9 bases spanning the gap. The CDR3 length is 14 residues. The CDR3: CASSDVGGQETQYF. CDR3 in DNA: TGTGCCAGCAGTGATGTCGGGGGCCAAGAGACCCAGTACTTC.

The V gene is TRBV11-2, the J gene TRBJ1-2; D not resolved. The CDR3 has 14 residues. The V end was cut by 4 bases, the J end by 7 bases, with 16 bases between. CDR1 SGHAT and CDR2 FQNNGV come from the germline V gene. CDR3 sequence: CASSSAQGVSGYTF. The CDR3 region has the DNA TGTGCCAGCAGCTCTGCGCAAGGTGTAAGTGGCTACACCTTC.

V and J are TRBV7-5 and TRBJ2-5; the listed D gene, TRBD1, was not tested against the DNA. TRBV7-5 is assigned pseudogene status. The CDR3 is 13 residues long. DNA of the CDR3: TGTGTCAGTTTTTACAGGGGGCAAGAGACCCAGTACTTC. This sequence encodes CVSFYRGQETQYF.